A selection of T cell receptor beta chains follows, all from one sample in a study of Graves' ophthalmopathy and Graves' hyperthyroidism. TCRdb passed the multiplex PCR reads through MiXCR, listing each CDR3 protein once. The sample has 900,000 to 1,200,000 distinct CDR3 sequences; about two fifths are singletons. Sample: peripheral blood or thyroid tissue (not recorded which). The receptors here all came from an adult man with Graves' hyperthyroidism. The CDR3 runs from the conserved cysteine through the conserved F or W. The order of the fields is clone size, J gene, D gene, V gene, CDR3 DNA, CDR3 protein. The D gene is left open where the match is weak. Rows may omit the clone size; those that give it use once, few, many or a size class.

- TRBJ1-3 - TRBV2 TGTGCCAGCACGACAGGCGGGTCTGGAAACACCATATATTTT CASTTGGSGNTIYF
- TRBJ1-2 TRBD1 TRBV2 TGTGCCAGCAGTGACCCGGGACAGGGGGCAGGCGGCTACACCTTC CASSDPGQGAGGYTF
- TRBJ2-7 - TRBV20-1 TGCAGTGCCAGCAGCTTCAAAGGGACCCAGGCTCGCTACGAGCAGTACTTC CSASSFKGTQARYEQYF
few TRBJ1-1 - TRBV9 TGTGCCAGCAGCGTAGACTGGGATCCGGGCACTGAAGCTTTCTTT CASSVDWDPGTEAFF
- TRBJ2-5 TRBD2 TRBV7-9 TGTGCCAGCAGCCCCTCTTTGGGCGGACTAGCGGGAGGTGGAGAGACCCAGTACTTC CASSPSLGGLAGGGETQYF
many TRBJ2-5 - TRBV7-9 TGTGCCAGCAGCTTAATCCTCGGTTTGGTCGACGAGACCCAGTACTTC CASSLILGLVDETQYF
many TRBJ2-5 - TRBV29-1 TGCAGCGTTGTACTAGCCAACCAAGAGACCCAGTACTTC CSVVLANQETQYF
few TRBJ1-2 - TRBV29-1 TGCAGCGTTACCCACGGAGATAAAGTGGATGGCTACACCTTC CSVTHGDKVDGYTF
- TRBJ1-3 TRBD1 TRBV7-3 TGTGCCAGCAGGCGGACAGGGGCTGGGGACGTTGTGGATTTT CASRRTGAGDVVDF
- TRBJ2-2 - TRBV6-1 TGTGCCAGCCTATTTACGACAGGATCCACCGGGGAGCTGTTTTTT CASLFTTGSTGELFF
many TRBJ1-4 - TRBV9 TGTGCCAGCAGCGTAGGGGCCGGAAATGAAAAACTGTTTTTT CASSVGAGNEKLFF
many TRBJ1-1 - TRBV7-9 TGTGCCAGCAGCTTAGGAGGCACCCGATGGGCAGCTTTCTTT CASSLGGTRWAAFF
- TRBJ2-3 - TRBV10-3 TGTGCCATCAGTGAGTCGTATCAAACGCAGTATTTT CAISESYQTQYF
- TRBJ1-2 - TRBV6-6 TGTGCCAGCAGTCTACGCCGGGGGGAGTTTGGCTACACCTTC CASSLRRGEFGYTF
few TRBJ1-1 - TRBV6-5 TGTGCCAGCAGGCCAGGAGGACATTCGGACACTGAAGCTTTCTTT CASRPGGHSDTEAFF
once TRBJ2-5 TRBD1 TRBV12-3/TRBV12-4 TGTGCCAGCAGTCCCCAACCCGGGACAGGGGACCGAGAGACCCAGTACTTC CASSPQPGTGDRETQYF
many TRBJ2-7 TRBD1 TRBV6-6 TGTGCCAGCAGTACTGGACAGGGAGGCGAGCAGTACTTC CASSTGQGGEQYF
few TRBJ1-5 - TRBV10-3 TGTGCCATCAGTGACAGTAGGGGGGCACCCCAGCATTTT CAISDSRGAPQHF
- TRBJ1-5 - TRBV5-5 TGTGCCAGCAGCCCGAGGTGGGGGGGGGATCAGCCCCAGCATTTT CASSPRWGGDQPQHF
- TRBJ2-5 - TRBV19 TGTGCCAGTAGTACGCGGGACGGAGAAAACCAAGAGACCCAGTACTTC CASSTRDGENQETQYF
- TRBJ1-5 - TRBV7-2 TGTGCCAGCAGTTACCCCCTAAGCAATCAGCCCCAGCATTTT CASSYPLSNQPQHF
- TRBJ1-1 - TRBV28 TGTGCCAGCAGGGGGGGGAGGGCGTTGACTGAAGCTTTCTTT CASRGGRALTEAFF
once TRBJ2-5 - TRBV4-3 TGCGCCAGCAGCCAAGATCTGGCAGGGACGTGGGAGACCCAGTACTTC CASSQDLAGTWETQYF
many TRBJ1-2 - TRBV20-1 TGCAGTGCTAGTACGGAACATGGCTACACCTTC CSASTEHGYTF
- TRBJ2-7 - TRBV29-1 TGTGCCTGCCGACGACTATCCTACGAGCAGTACTTC CACRRLSYEQYF
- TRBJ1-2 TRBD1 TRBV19 TGTGCCTGGAGTCAAGACAGGGGGCATGGCTACACCTTC CAWSQDRGHGYTF
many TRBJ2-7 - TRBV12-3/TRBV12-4 TGTGCCAGCAGTTTAGGGTTCGGAGTAGGAGAGCAGTACTTC CASSLGFGVGEQYF
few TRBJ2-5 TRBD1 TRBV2 TGTGCCAGCACCCGGACAGGGTACAATCAGCCCCAGTACTTC CASTRTGYNQPQYF
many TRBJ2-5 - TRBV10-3 TGTGCCATCAGTGAGGGAGGACAGATGGGGCAAGAGACCCAGTACTTC CAISEGGQMGQETQYF
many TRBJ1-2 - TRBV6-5 TGTGCCAGCAGCCAGACCAGCTATGGCTACACCTTC CASSQTSYGYTF
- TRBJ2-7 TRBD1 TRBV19 TGTGCCAGTAGAGACAGGGGGATCACCACCTACGAGCAGTACTTC CASRDRGITTYEQYF
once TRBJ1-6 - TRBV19 TGTGCCAGTAGTTTTCCGCCGGGGAGCGGTAATTCACCCCTCCACTTT CASSFPPGSGNSPLHF
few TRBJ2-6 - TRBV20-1 TGCAGTGCCCAGGACAGTCTAGCCTCTGGGGCCAACGTCCTGACTTTC CSAQDSLASGANVLTF
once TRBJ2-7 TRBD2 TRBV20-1 TGCAGTGCTAGGCGACTAGCGGAGACGGGGGAGCAGTACTTC CSARRLAETGEQYF
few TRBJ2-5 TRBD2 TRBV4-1 TGCGCCAGCAGCCAGGGGGGGACTAGCGGGAGTAATTGGCTAGGAGAGACCCAGTACTTC CASSQGGTSGSNWLGETQYF
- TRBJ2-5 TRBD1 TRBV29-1 TGCAGCTCCATACCGGGACAGGGGGAGACCCAGTACTTC CSSIPGQGETQYF
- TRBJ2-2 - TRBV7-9 TGTGCCAGCAGCTCGAGCCTCGGAAGGGCGAACACCGGGGAGCTGTTTTTT CASSSSLGRANTGELFF
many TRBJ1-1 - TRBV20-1 TGCAGTGCTAGGTCTACACTGAACACTGAAGCTTTCTTT CSARSTLNTEAFF